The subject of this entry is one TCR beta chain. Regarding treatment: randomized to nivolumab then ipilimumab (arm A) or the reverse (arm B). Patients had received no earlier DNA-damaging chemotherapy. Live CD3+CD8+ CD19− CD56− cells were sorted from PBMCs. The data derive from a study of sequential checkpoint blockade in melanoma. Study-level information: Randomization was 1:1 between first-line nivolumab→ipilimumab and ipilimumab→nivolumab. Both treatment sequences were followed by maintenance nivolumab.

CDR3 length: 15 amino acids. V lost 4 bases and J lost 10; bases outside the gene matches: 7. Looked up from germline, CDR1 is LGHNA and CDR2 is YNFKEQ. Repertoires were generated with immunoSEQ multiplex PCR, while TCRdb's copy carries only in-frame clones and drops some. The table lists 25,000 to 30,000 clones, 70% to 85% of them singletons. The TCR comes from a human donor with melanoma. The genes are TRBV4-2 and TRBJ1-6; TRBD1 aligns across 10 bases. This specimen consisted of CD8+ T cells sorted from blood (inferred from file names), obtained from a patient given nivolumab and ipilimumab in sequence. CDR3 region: CASSRSGTGESPLHF. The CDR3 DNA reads TGTGCCAGCAGCCGTTCCGGGACAGGGGAGTCACCCCTCCACTTT.